This T cell receptor beta chain was identified during a study of a mutant IDH1 vaccine in newly diagnosed glioma. Turning to the study itself: Patients under treatment included around 60% males and about 38% females and had a mean age of approximately 40 years. Study-level results: Changes in the top peripheral T cell clonotypes seemingly had no bearing on pseudoprogression.

The sample's time point: baseline, week 1 (first vaccination visit). Treatment defined: pre-vaccination baseline after standard-of-care therapy. Measured with immunoSEQ multiplex PCR; TCRdb has only the in-frame clones, and not every one. The table has around 30,000 clones, around 83% seen once. This clone was recorded a few times. Its antigen is currently unknown. The CDR3 totals 13 residues. The V end was cut by 3 bases, the J end by 1 base, with 9 bases between. Germline V lookup: CDR1 GTSNPN, CDR2 SVGIG (reference sequence). This rearrangement joins TRBV30 to TRBJ1-1; D not certain. The starting material was peripheral blood mononuclear cells (PBMCs), obtained from a glioma patient treated with radiotherapy, temozolomide or both. This sequence originates from a man over 45 with glioma. Some clones in this sample may be carry-over from other donors' samples. CDR3 loop: CAWRARRNTEAFF. CDR3 nucleotide sequence: TGTGCCTGGAGGGCCAGGAGGAACACTGAAGCTTTCTTT.